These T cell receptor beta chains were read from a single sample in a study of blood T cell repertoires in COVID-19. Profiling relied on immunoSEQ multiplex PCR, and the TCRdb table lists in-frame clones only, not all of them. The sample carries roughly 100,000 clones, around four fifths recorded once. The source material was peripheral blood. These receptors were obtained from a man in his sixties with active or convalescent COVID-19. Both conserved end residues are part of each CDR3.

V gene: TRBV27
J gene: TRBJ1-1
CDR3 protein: CASSSMPGQGSTEAFF

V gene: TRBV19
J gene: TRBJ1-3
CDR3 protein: CASTTGSSGNTIYF

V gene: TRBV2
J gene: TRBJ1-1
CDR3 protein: CASNLDRVSTEAFF

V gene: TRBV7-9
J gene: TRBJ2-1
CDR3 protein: CASSPLGLAGSYNEQFF

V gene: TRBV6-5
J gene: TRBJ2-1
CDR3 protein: CATTTDGVPGEQFF

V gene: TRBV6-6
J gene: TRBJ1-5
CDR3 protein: CASTPASGGIQPQHF

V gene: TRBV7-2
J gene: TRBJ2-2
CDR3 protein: CASSLVGTSVRTGELFF

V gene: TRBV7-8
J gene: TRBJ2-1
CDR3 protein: CASSLSGTSYNEQFF

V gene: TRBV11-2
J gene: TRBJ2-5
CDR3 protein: CASSLSALMETQYF

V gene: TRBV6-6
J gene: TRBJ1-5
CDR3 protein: CASSYRGNSNQPQHF

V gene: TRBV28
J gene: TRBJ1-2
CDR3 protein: CASSLNFYGYTF

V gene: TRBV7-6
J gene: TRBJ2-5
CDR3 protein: CASMGLAGSETQYF

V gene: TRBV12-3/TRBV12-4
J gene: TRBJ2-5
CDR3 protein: CASSPEDRTQYF

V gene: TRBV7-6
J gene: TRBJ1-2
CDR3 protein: CASSLGTGINYGYTF

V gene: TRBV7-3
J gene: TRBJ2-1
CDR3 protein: CASSPGGTSGRDEQFF

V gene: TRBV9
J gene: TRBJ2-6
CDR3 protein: CASSVGRDRLPSGANVLTF

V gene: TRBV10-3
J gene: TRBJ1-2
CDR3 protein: CAARDSPNYGYTF

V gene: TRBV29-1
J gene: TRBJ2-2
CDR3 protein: CSVAPGGNTGELFF

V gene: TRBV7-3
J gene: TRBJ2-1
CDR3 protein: CASSLLAGYNEQFF

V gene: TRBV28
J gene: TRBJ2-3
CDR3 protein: CASPEGVAGGRRADTQYF

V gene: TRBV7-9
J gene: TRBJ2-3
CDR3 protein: CASSLNRDTQYF

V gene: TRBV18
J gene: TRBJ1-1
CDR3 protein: CASSPSEVAAFF

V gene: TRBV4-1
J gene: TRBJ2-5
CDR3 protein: CASSLVSGRSQETQYF